These T cell receptor beta chains were read from a single sample in a study of blood T cells in healthy people across ages. From the 5' RACE reads, TCRdb called clonotypes with MiXCR, one entry per CDR3 protein. The sample has about 1.4 million distinct CDR3 sequences; around 59% are singletons. The sequencing input was blood. Receptors were obtained from a man aged 18 to 30 in good health. Both conserved end residues are part of each CDR3. D genes are given only for firm matches. Expanded clones are given a class, and other clones once, few, many or no size at all.

>TRBJ2-1|.|TRBD2|16|TRBV29-1
TGCAGCGCCGGCGGGGCTAGCGGGAGGGCGCTGAATGAGCAGTTCTTC
CSAGGASGRALNEQFF
>TRBJ1-1|few|.|13|TRBV4-1
TGCGCCAGCAGCCAAGTTGAAAGTTTTGAAGCTTTCTTT
CASSQVESFEAFF
>TRBJ2-7|.|TRBD2|17|TRBV4-1
TGCGCCAGCAGCCAGGGCCGGACTAGCGGGAACCGCTACGAGCAGTACTTC
CASSQGRTSGNRYEQYF
>TRBJ1-2|.|.|14|TRBV6-2/TRBV6-3
TGTGCCAGCAGTCCCGGGATCTTAAACTATGGCTACACCTTC
CASSPGILNYGYTF
>TRBJ1-2|.|.|14|TRBV7-9
TGTGCCAGCAGCGCTACGACCTACTTCCACGGCTACACCTTC
CASSATTYFHGYTF
>TRBJ2-1|few|.|16|TRBV10-3
TGTGCCATCAGTGAGTCGGGCCCGACCGCCTACAATGAGCAGTTCTTC
CAISESGPTAYNEQFF
>TRBJ1-2|few|.|17|TRBV5-1
TGCGCCAGCAGCTTGGATGCAGGGGCGGCCTTGAAGGATGGCTACACCTTC
CASSLDAGAALKDGYTF
>TRBJ2-5|once|TRBD2|17|TRBV20-1
TGCAGTGCTAGAGACCGGCGGACTAGCGGGTTCCAAGAGACCCAGTACTTC
CSARDRRTSGFQETQYF
>TRBJ2-3|.|.|15|TRBV27
TGTGCCAGCAGTCCCCGGACCACCCGCACAGATACGCAGTATTTT
CASSPRTTRTDTQYF
>TRBJ1-3|.|.|14|TRBV5-1
TGCGCCAGCAGCTATGAGAGCTCTGGAAACACCATATATTTT
CASSYESSGNTIYF
>TRBJ2-7|.|.|17|TRBV4-2
TGTGCGACCAGCCCCTGGATGACGGAGGCGCTATCCTACGAGCAGTACTTC
CATSPWMTEALSYEQYF
>TRBJ2-1|.|.|15|TRBV7-2
TGTGCCAGCAGCCCCAGGGGGGCGGGGGCCAATGAGCAGTTCTTC
CASSPRGAGANEQFF
>TRBJ2-1|.|.|15|TRBV6-5
TGTGCCAGCAGTTACTCTCGGGGATCCTACAATGAGCAGTTCTTC
CASSYSRGSYNEQFF
>TRBJ1-1|.|TRBD1|17|TRBV5-1
TGCGCCAGCAGCCTACGACAGGGCCGCAACCAGAACACTGAAGCTTTCTTT
CASSLRQGRNQNTEAFF
>TRBJ2-5|.|.|16|TRBV4-3
TGCGCCAGCAGCCAAGATGGGACCGAATACCAAGAGACCCAGTACTTC
CASSQDGTEYQETQYF
>TRBJ2-3|.|TRBD2|17|TRBV15
TGTGCCACCAGCAGAGATCAACTAGCGGGATTCACAGATACGCAGTATTTT
CATSRDQLAGFTDTQYF
>TRBJ2-7|.|TRBD1|13|TRBV3-1
TGTGCCAGCGGCCAGGACAGGGGTGACGAGCAGTACTTC
CASGQDRGDEQYF
>TRBJ2-5|few|TRBD2|16|TRBV7-2
TGTGCCAGCAGCTCTCGGACTAGCGGGACGGCTACGACCCAGTACTTC
CASSSRTSGTATTQYF
>TRBJ2-3|.|.|16|TRBV27
TGTGCCAGCATTTCACAACAAAGCGGGCGCACAGATACGCAGTATTTT
CASISQQSGRTDTQYF
>TRBJ2-5|.|TRBD2|20|TRBV5-6
TGTGCCAGCAGCTTTATGTGGGGACTAGCGGGGACGAGGTACCAAGAGACCCAGTACTTC
CASSFMWGLAGTRYQETQYF
>TRBJ2-2|.|.|11|TRBV25-1
TGTGCCAGCAGTGTCCTCCGGGAGCTGTTTTTT
CASSVLRELFF
>TRBJ2-2|.|.|12|TRBV4-1
TGCGCCAGCAGCCATTCCCACCGGGAGCTGTTTTTT
CASSHSHRELFF
>TRBJ2-7|.|.|14|TRBV3-1
TGTGCCAGCAGCCAATTCAGCGGCGACTACGAGCAGTACTTC
CASSQFSGDYEQYF
>TRBJ2-7|few|.|12|TRBV29-1
TGCAGCTTAAGGGACGGCTCCTACGAGCAGTACTTC
CSLRDGSYEQYF
>TRBJ1-2|.|.|11|TRBV28
TGTGCCAGCAGTTCCTTTAGCGGCTACACCTTC
CASSSFSGYTF
>TRBJ2-5|.|TRBD1|14|TRBV7-8
TGTGCCAGCAGCTTTGGGCAGGGGGCGGAGACCCAGTACTTC
CASSFGQGAETQYF
>TRBJ2-5|once|.|18|TRBV9
TGTGCCAGCAGCGTGGGACAAACTAGCGCCTTATTCTCCCGGACCCAGTACTTC
CASSVGQTSALFSRTQYF
>TRBJ2-2|.|.|17|TRBV5-1
TGCGCCAGCAGCTTGCGGCGGACAGAGAGTAGGACCGGGGAGCTGTTTTTT
CASSLRRTESRTGELFF
>TRBJ1-2|few|.|10|TRBV27
TGTGCCAGCAGTTTAAAAGGCTACACCTTC
CASSLKGYTF
>TRBJ1-6|few|TRBD1|16|TRBV13
TGTGCCAGCAGCCGTCGGGACAGAGATCGTAATTCACCCCTCCACTTT
CASSRRDRDRNSPLHF
>TRBJ2-3|.|.|13|TRBV5-1
TGCGCCAGCAGCGCGGGGTCCCCCCATACGCAGTATTTT
CASSAGSPHTQYF
>TRBJ2-1|few|.|12|TRBV10-2
TGCGCCAGCAGTGAGTCTTTACGGGAGCAGTTCTTC
CASSESLREQFF
>TRBJ2-3|.|.|15|TRBV5-1
TGCGCCAGCACGCTCTGGGACGGCCGCACAGATACGCAGTATTTT
CASTLWDGRTDTQYF
>TRBJ2-7|few|TRBD1|15|TRBV29-1
TGCAGCGTTGAAGATGGGACAGGGGAAAACTACGAGCAGTACTTC
CSVEDGTGENYEQYF
>TRBJ1-4|.|.|13|TRBV10-3
TGTGCCACCCGACAGCCAACTAATGAAAAACTGTTTTTT
CATRQPTNEKLFF
>TRBJ1-6|.|.|14|TRBV10-3
TGTGCCACATCTAGGGACGGATATAATTCACCCCTCCACTTT
CATSRDGYNSPLHF
>TRBJ2-1|once|.|14|TRBV27
TGTGCCAGCAGTGTTTTTGACAAAGATAATGAGCAGTTCTTC
CASSVFDKDNEQFF
>TRBJ1-2|.|.|13|TRBV28
TGTGCCAGCAGTATCTCGGGGGACTATGGCTACACCTTC
CASSISGDYGYTF
>TRBJ2-7|.|.|17|TRBV4-3
TGCGCCAGCAGCCCCCTCGTCGCGGGGATTAGCTCCTACGAGCAGTACTTC
CASSPLVAGISSYEQYF
>TRBJ2-7|.|.|14|TRBV3-1
TGTGCCAGCAGCCAAGATCCCTCACGATACGAGCAGTACTTC
CASSQDPSRYEQYF
>TRBJ2-7|few|.|15|TRBV3-1
TGTGCCAGCAGCCAAGGAAGAATTGTCTTTTACGAGCAGTACTTC
CASSQGRIVFYEQYF
>TRBJ2-1|once|TRBD2|18|TRBV20-1
TGCAGTGCTGGAATAGGACTAGCGCTTTCGAGCTCCTACAATGAGCAGTTCTTC
CSAGIGLALSSSYNEQFF
>TRBJ2-7|.|.|13|TRBV20-1
TGCAGTGCTAGTTCCACTAGTTCCTACGAGCAGTACTTC
CSASSTSSYEQYF
>TRBJ2-5|.|.|15|TRBV5-6
TGTGCCAGCAGCTTGGCGACGACAGCTGAAGAGACCCAGTACTTC
CASSLATTAEETQYF
>TRBJ1-1|few|TRBD1|16|TRBV5-1
TGCGCCAGCAGCTTAAGGACAGGAGCTATGAACACTGAAGCTTTCTTT
CASSLRTGAMNTEAFF
>TRBJ1-2|.|.|15|TRBV3-1
TGTGCCAGCAGCCAAGGAGCCGCCAGGGACTATGGCTACACCTTC
CASSQGAARDYGYTF
>TRBJ2-3|.|.|16|TRBV15
TGTGCCACCAGCAGGGCGGGGCAAGACGGGACAGATACGCAGTATTTT
CATSRAGQDGTDTQYF
>TRBJ1-2|.|.|15|TRBV4-3
TGCGCCAGCAGCCTCGGGACCAGGTTTCGCCTAGGCTACACCTTC
CASSLGTRFRLGYTF
>TRBJ2-7|.|TRBD2|12|TRBV29-1
TGCAGCGCCCGGGGGGGACACAATGAGCAGTACTTC
CSARGGHNEQYF
>TRBJ2-3|.|.|14|TRBV29-1
TGCAGCGTGGCCCTGGCGGGGGCCCCAGATACGCAGTATTTT
CSVALAGAPDTQYF